This entry lists 20 T cell receptor beta chains sequenced from one sample in a study of blood T cell repertoires in COVID-19. Method: immunoSEQ multiplex PCR; TCRdb's copy keeps in-frame clones and lacks some. The sample shows 300,000 to 400,000 clones, roughly 87% of them seen only once. The sample taken for sequencing was PBMCs or T cells enriched from blood (not recorded which). These receptors were obtained from a woman in her twenties or thirties who had recovered from COVID-19.

The chain carries TRBV20-1 and TRBJ1-2; D gene unclear. There are 13 residues in the CDR3. The germline gives CDR1 DFQATT, CDR2 SNEGSKA (reference sequence). The ends were cut back, 3 bases at V and 3 bases at J, with 11 bases in the middle. The CDR3 sequence is CSASSPPDYGYTF. Here the CDR3 DNA reads TGCAGTGCTAGTAGCCCACCGGACTATGGCTACACCTTC.

The V and J genes are TRBV5-1 and TRBJ2-5, with a tentative D call TRBD1 (6 bases). This CDR3 is 14 amino acids long. Germline CDR1 is SGHRS and CDR2 is YFSETQ. V lost 4 bases and J lost 4, with 14 bases in between. DNA of the CDR3: TGCGCCAGCAGCCCTCGAACAGGGAGAGAGACCCAGTACTTC. Protein product: CASSPRTGRETQYF.

J is TRBJ2-7 and V is TRBV9; 9 bases align to TRBD2. The CDR3 consists of 15 residues. The J segment lost 6 bases and the V segment lost 0 bases, leaving 7 bases of the junction unmatched. CDR1 and CDR2 (germline): SGDLS, YYNGEE. For the CDR3, the DNA is TGTGCCAGCAGCGTAGGCGGGGGGGGACTTTTCGAGCAGTACTTC. It is translated as CASSVGGGGLFEQYF.

There are a few counts of this clone. The sample carries other DNA sequences with the same CDR3. J is TRBJ1-2 and V is TRBV7-9; D gene ambiguous. The CDR3 spans 12 residues. Trimming took 5 bases from V and 8 from J, leaving 12 bases between them. The germline V gene has CDR1 SEHNR and CDR2 FQNEAQ (reference sequence). The CDR3 region has the DNA TGTGCCAGCAGCCCGGGCGGCGGGGGCTACACCTTC. Translation: CASSPGGGGYTF.

This clone was found once. The rearrangement links TRBV7-2 to TRBJ1-6; unclear D gene. This CDR3 has 15 residues. Germline V gene sequence: CDR1 SGHTA, CDR2 FQGNSA. The V and J ends lost 2 bases and 7 bases respectively, with 12 bases between them. DNA of the CDR3: TGTGCCAGCAGCTTATCCGGGTCAAAAAATTCACCCCTCCACTTT. Translation gives CASSLSGSKNSPLHF.

There are a few counts of this clone. The gene calls are TRBV11-2 and TRBJ1-2; D gene unclear. CDR3 length: 12 amino acids. Germline CDR1 SGHAT, CDR2 FQNNGV. Trimming took off 5 bases at V and 4 bases at J, with 8 bases between the two ends. Written as DNA, the CDR3 is TGTGCCAGCAGCCGGGGAGTCTATGGCTACACCTTC. Amino acid sequence: CASSRGVYGYTF.

The chain uses TRBV5-1 and TRBJ2-7; D may be TRBD1 (5 bases). Germline V gene lookup returns CDR1 SGHRS and CDR2 YFSETQ. CDR3 length equals 13 residues. V dropped 0 bases and J dropped 5 bases, with 9 bases sitting between them. This CDR3 reads CASSLGGADEQYF. In DNA, the CDR3 is TGCGCCAGCAGCTTGGGTGGGGCAGACGAGCAGTACTTC.

V gene TRBV7-6 combines with J gene TRBJ2-1, with 9 bases that match TRBD1. The CDR3 loop spans 15 amino acids. V lost 5 bases to trimming and J lost 5 bases; unmatched junction nucleotides: 7. CDR1 SGHVS and CDR2 FNYEAQ come from the germline V gene. As DNA, the CDR3 is TGTGCCAGCAGCCAATACAGGGGGCGAAACAATGAGCAGTTCTTC. It codes for CASSQYRGRNNEQFF.

The rearrangement uses TRBV6-1 and TRBJ2-5, with a possible D match to TRBD2 (7 bases). CDR3 length equals 16 residues. Germline V gene lookup returns CDR1 MNHNS and CDR2 SASEGT. V shed 2 bases and J shed 0 bases, with 13 bases lying between them. CDR3 sequence reads: CASSEYPGGNQETQYF. CDR3 DNA sequence: TGTGCCAGCAGTGAATATCCGGGGGGCAACCAAGAGACCCAGTACTTC.

The V call is TRBV3-1 (or the pseudogene TRBV3-2), the J call TRBJ1-1; D is ambiguous. CDR1 and CDR2 from the germline V gene are LGHDT and YNNKEL (reference sequence). The CDR3 is made up of 15 amino acids. V lost 4 bases, J lost 4 bases, and 16 bases lay in between. CDR3 sequence reads: CASSPPGRAGTEAFF. Here the CDR3 DNA reads TGTGCCAGCAGCCCCCCCGGGAGGGCCGGCACTGAAGCTTTCTTT.

As DNA, the CDR3 is TGTGCCAGCAGGGCAGGGTTTGGGAACACTGAAGCTTTCTTT. As protein: CASRAGFGNTEAFF. This sequence joins TRBV6-5 and TRBJ1-1; the D gene is possibly TRBD1 (5 bases). This CDR3 has 14 residues. Germline-derived CDR1 and CDR2 are MNHEY and SVGAGI. Trimming took off 6 bases at V and 1 base at J, with 12 bases between the two ends.

V and J are TRBV30 and TRBJ2-1; 14 bases fit TRBD2. V lost 0 bases, J lost 5 bases, and 6 bases stayed unmatched. The CDR3 is 17 residues long. Germline CDR1 and CDR2: GTSNPN and SVGIG (reference sequence). The CDR3 here is CAWSVARTSGGHNEQFF. CDR3 sequence (DNA): TGTGCCTGGAGTGTCGCCCGGACTAGCGGGGGGCACAATGAGCAGTTCTTC.

This rearrangement joins TRBV28 to TRBJ1-5, with 9 bases matching TRBD1. V trimming: 2 bases; J trimming: 5 bases; junction bases outside the gene matches: 7. The CDR3 has 16 residues. Germline V gives CDR1 MDHEN, CDR2 SYDVKM. Written as DNA, the CDR3 is TGTGCCAGCAGTTTAAAACAGGGGGCCAGGTATCAGCCCCAGCATTTT. This translates into CASSLKQGARYQPQHF.

This chain links TRBV19 with TRBJ1-5, with D tentatively TRBD1 (6 bases). The germline V gene has CDR1 LNHDA and CDR2 SQIVND (reference sequence). V was cut by 7 bases and J by 2 bases, with 15 bases left in between. The CDR3 consists of 15 residues. The CDR3, as DNA: TGTGCCAGTAAGAGTAGCAGGGGAGGCAATCAGCCCCAGCATTTT. Its translation: CASKSSRGGNQPQHF.

The chain combines TRBV10-2 with TRBJ2-3; 9 bases map to TRBD2. The length of the CDR3 is 15 residues. Losses at the gene ends were 5 bases for V and 1 base for J; bases not matched to a gene: 4. Germline V gene sequence: CDR1 WSHSY, CDR2 SAAADI. The CDR3 loop reads CASSWSSGGTDTQYF. Here the CDR3 DNA reads TGCGCCAGCAGTTGGTCTAGCGGGGGCACAGATACGCAGTATTTT.

For the CDR3, the DNA is TGCGCCAGCAGCCAAGCCATTGGCGGCACTGAAGCTTTCTTT. Translating it yields CASSQAIGGTEAFF. V gene TRBV4-3 combines with J gene TRBJ1-1, with D unresolved. The CDR3 length is 14 residues. V lost 1 base to trimming and J lost 4 bases, with 10 bases between them. CDR1 is LGHNA, CDR2 YSLEER, per germline.

The chain recombines TRBV29-1 with TRBJ2-1; the D gene is possibly TRBD1 (6 bases). The V gene's germline CDR1 is SQVTM and CDR2 ANQGSEA. Trimming cost V 3 bases and J 4 bases, with 13 bases left between them. This CDR3 is 14 amino acids long. CDR3 protein: CSVEARGAYNEQFF. Here the CDR3 DNA reads TGCAGCGTTGAGGCCAGGGGTGCGTACAATGAGCAGTTCTTC.

This chain connects TRBV10-2 to TRBJ2-3, with 12 bases aligning to TRBD2. Germline V gene data show CDR1 as WSHSY and CDR2 as SAAADI. V lost 4 bases to trimming and J lost 2 bases; unmatched junction nucleotides: 10. The CDR3 consists of 18 residues. CDR3 sequence: CASSVSLLAGGNTDTQYF. The CDR3 DNA is TGCGCCAGCAGTGTCTCCTTACTAGCGGGGGGAAACACAGATACGCAGTATTTT.

This chain uses TRBV3-1 (or the pseudogene TRBV3-2) with TRBJ1-1, with a weak D call TRBD1 (5 bases). In germline, CDR1 is LGHDT, CDR2 YNNKEL (reference sequence). The CDR3 loop spans 14 amino acids. With 4 bases removed from V and 4 bases from J, the gap between germline ends came to 13 bases. The CDR3 DNA follows: TGTGCCAGCAGCCCGACCCAGGGACTCACTGAAGCTTTCTTT. This gives the protein CASSPTQGLTEAFF.

In its sample, this clone was seen a few times. The chain has TRBV4-1 and TRBJ1-6, with D maybe TRBD1 (5 bases). Germline V gives CDR1 MGHRA, CDR2 YSYEKL. The V and J ends lost 1 base and 9 bases respectively, with 13 bases between them. CDR3 length: 15 residues. CDR3 in DNA: TGCGCCAGCAGCCAAGTTCCAGGGTGGACTTCACCCCTCCACTTT. Protein: CASSQVPGWTSPLHF.